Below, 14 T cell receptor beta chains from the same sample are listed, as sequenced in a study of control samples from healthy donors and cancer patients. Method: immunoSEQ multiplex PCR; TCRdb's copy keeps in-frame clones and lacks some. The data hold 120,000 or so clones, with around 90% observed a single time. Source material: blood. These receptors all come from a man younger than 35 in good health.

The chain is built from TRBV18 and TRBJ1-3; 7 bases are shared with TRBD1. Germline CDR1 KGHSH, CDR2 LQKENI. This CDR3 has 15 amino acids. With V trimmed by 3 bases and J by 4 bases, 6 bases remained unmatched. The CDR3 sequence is CASSPPGTAGNTIYF. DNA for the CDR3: TGTGCCAGCTCACCTCCAGGGACAGCAGGAAACACCATATATTTT.

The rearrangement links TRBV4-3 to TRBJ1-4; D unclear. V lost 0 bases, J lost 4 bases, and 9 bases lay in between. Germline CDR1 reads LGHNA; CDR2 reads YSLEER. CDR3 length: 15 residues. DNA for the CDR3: TGCGCCAGCAGCCAAGACCGAGACGTTAATGAAAAACTGTTTTTT. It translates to CASSQDRDVNEKLFF.

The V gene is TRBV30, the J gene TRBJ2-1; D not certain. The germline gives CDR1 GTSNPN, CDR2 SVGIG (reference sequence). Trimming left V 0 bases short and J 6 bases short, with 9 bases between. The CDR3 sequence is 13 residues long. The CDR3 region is CAWSVLTSNEQFF. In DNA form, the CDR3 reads TGTGCCTGGAGTGTACTTACCTCCAATGAGCAGTTCTTC.

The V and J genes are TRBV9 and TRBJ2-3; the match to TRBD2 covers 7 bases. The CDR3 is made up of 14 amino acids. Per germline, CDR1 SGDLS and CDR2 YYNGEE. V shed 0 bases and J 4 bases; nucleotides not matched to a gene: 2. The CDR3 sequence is CASSVGAGADTQYF. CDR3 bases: TGTGCCAGCAGCGTAGGGGCGGGGGCAGATACGCAGTATTTT.

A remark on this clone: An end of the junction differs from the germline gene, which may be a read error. CDR3 in amino acids: CASSQDPVRYSEQFF. In DNA, the CDR3 is TGCGCCAGCAGCCAAGACCCGGTTAGATACAGTGAGCAGTTCTTC. V gene TRBV4-1 combines with J gene TRBJ2-1; no clear D. This CDR3 has 15 amino acids. Germline V lookup: CDR1 MGHRA, CDR2 YSYEKL.

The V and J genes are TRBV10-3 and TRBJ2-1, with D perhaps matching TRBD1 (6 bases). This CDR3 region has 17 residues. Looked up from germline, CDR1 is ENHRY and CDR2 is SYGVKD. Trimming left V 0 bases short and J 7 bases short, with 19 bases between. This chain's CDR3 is CAISESNVQGAGNEQFF. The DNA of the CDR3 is TGTGCCATCAGTGAGTCGAATGTACAGGGTGCTGGGAATGAGCAGTTCTTC.

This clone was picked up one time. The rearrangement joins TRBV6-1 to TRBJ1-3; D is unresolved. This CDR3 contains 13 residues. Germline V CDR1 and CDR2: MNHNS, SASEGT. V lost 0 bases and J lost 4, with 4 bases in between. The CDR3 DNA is TGTGCCAGCAGTGAAGCTGGAGGAAACACCATATATTTT. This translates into CASSEAGGNTIYF.

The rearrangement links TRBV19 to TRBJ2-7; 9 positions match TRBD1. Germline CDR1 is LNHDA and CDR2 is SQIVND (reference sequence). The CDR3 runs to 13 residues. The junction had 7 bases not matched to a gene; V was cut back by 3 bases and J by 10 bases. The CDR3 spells CASSISDRGTQYV. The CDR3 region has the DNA TGTGCCAGTAGTATCAGTGACAGGGGGACACAGTACGTC.

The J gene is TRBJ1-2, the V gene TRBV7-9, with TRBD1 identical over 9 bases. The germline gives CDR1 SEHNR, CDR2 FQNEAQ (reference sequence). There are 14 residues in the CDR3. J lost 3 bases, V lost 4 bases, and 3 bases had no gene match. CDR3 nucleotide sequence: TGTGCCAGCAGCTCGGGACAGGGCTACTATGGCTACACCTTC. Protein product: CASSSGQGYYGYTF.

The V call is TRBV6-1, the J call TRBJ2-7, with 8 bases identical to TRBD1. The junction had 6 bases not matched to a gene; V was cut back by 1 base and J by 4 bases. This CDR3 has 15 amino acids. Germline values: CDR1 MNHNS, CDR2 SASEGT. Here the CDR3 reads CASSEVAGGAYEQYF. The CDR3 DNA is TGTGCCAGCAGTGAAGTGGCAGGGGGCGCGTACGAGCAGTACTTC.

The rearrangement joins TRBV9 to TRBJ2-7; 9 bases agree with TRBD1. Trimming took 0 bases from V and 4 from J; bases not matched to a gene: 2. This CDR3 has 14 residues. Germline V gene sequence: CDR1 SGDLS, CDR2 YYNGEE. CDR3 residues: CASSVGQGGYEQYF. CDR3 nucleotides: TGTGCCAGCAGCGTAGGACAGGGGGGTTACGAGCAGTACTTC. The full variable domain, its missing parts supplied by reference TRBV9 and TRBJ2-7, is DSGVTQTPKHLITATGQRVTLRCSPRSGDLSVYWYQQSLDQGLQFLIQYYNGEERAKGNILERFSAQQFPDLHSELNLSSLELGDSALYFCASSVGQGGYEQYFGPGTRLTVT.

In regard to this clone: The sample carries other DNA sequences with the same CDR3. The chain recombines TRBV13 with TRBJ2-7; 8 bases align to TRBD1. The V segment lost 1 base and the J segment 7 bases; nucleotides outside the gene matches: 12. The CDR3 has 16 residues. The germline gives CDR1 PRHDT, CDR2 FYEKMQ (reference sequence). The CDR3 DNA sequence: TGTGCCAGCAGCTTAGAGGGGGGCAGGGGGCGTCGTGAGCAGTACTTC. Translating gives CASSLEGGRGRREQYF. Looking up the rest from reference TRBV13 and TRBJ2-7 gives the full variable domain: AAGVIQSPRHLIKEKRETATLKCYPIPRHDTVYWYQQGPGQDPQFLISFYEKMQSDKGSIPDRFSAQQFSDYHSELNMSSLELGDSALYFCASSLEGGRGRREQYFGPGTRLTVT.

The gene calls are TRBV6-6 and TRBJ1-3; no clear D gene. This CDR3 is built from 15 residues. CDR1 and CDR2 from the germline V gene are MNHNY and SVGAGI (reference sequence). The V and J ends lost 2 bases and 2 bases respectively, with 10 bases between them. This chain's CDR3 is CASSYSPVAGNTIYF. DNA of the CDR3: TGTGCCAGCAGTTACAGCCCTGTAGCTGGAAACACCATATATTTT.

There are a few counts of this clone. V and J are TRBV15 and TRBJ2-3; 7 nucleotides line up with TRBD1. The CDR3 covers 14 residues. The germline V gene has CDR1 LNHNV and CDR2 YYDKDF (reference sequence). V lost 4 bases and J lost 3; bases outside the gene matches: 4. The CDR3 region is CATSTQTGTDTQYF. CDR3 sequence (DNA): TGTGCCACCAGCACCCAGACAGGGACAGATACGCAGTATTTT.